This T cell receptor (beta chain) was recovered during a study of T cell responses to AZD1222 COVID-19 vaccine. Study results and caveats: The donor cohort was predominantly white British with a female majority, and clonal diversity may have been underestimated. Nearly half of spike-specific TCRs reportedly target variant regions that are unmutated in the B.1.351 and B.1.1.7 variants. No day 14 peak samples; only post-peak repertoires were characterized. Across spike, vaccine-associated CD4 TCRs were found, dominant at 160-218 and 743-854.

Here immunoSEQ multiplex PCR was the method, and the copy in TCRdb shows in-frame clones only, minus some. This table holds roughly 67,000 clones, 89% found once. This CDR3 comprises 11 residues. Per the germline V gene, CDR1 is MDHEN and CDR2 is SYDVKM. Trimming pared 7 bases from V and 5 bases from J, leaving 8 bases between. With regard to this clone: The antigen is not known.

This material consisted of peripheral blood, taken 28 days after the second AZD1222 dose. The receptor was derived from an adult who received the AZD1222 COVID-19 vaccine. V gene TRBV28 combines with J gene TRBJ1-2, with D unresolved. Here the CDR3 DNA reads TGTGCCAGCACCGGGAATTATGGCTACACCTTC. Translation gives CASTGNYGYTF.